This T cell receptor beta chain stems from a study of cytomegalovirus exposure and HLA in healthy donors. For the study at large: Ancestry clustering placed 70% to 90% of roughly 400 genotyped donors in the Caucasian-associated cluster. Study-level results: The classifier reportedly diagnosed cytomegalovirus status with high specificity and sensitivity. The authors enumerated roughly 180 TCR beta chains as linked to cytomegalovirus.

Vbeta (60) and Jbeta (13) primers were used in the PCR. Here immunoSEQ multiplex PCR was the method, and the copy in TCRdb shows in-frame clones only, minus some. This table holds more than 95,000 clones, around 84% found once. This clone occurred once. No antigen is known for it. This CDR3 contains 11 residues. Germline CDR1 is SQVTM and CDR2 is ANQGSEA. The V end lost 6 bases, the J end lost 2 bases, and 7 bases lay between the germline ends. Sequencing input: PBMCs. This TCR was recovered from a woman between 40 and 55 years old in good health and CMV-seronegative. The chain couples TRBV29-1 to TRBJ1-1; no clear D gene. CDR3 nucleotides: TGCAGCGTGGAGGCAAACACTGAAGCTTTCTTT. Amino acids: CSVEANTEAFF.